One and the same sample provided the 30 T cell receptor beta chains below, sequenced in a study of cytomegalovirus exposure and HLA in healthy donors. Use of 60 Vbeta and 13 Jbeta primers characterized the PCR. Data came from immunoSEQ multiplex PCR; TCRdb stores just in-frame clones and leaves some out. The table shows roughly 120,000 clones, with approximately 80% occurring only once. The source material was PBMCs. Receptors originate from a woman in her 40s in good health and CMV-seropositive.

The V and J genes are TRBV27 and TRBJ2-5; 10 nucleotides line up with TRBD2. The CDR3 covers 17 residues. The trim removed 1 base at V and 5 bases at J, leaving 10 bases unmatched. Germline V gene sequence: CDR1 MNHEY, CDR2 SMNVEV (reference sequence). The CDR3 nucleotides are TGTGCCAGCAGTTTATTAGGGAGCGGGAGGGGAAAGGAGACCCAGTACTTC. As protein: CASSLLGSGRGKETQYF.

The V call is TRBV7-2, the J call TRBJ1-4; TRBD1 might be the D (5 bases). The CDR3 is 15 amino acids. CDR1 SGHTA and CDR2 FQGNSA come from the germline V gene. With 2 bases removed from V and 2 bases from J, the gap between germline ends came to 9 bases. In DNA, the CDR3 is TGTGCCAGCAGCTTAAGGGGATCGACTAATGAAAAACTGTTTTTT. It specifies CASSLRGSTNEKLFF.

This clone showed up just a few times. The rearrangement uses TRBV7-8 and TRBJ1-5; D perhaps matches TRBD1 (6 bases). This CDR3 region has 14 residues. Trimming took off 4 bases at V and 4 bases at J, with 11 bases between the two ends. Germline V gene data show CDR1 as SGHVS and CDR2 as FQNEAQ. The CDR3 is CASSSRTVNQPQHF. As DNA, the CDR3 is TGTGCCAGCAGCTCACGGACAGTAAATCAGCCCCAGCATTTT.

In this sample, this clone turned up once. The rearrangement links TRBV5-5 to TRBJ2-7, with 11 bases lining up with TRBD2. The V gene end was trimmed by 0 bases and the J gene end by 4 bases; junction bases not matched to a gene: 9. The CDR3 has 17 amino acids. The germline V gene has CDR1 SGHKS and CDR2 YYEKEE (reference sequence). CDR3: CASSLVTSGSLAYEQYF. The DNA for the CDR3 is TGTGCCAGCAGCTTGGTCACTAGCGGGAGTTTAGCGTACGAGCAGTACTTC.

The genes are TRBV10-3 and TRBJ2-3; 8 positions agree with TRBD2. This CDR3 has 15 residues. The V gene's germline CDR1 is ENHRY and CDR2 SYGVKD. The J segment lost 1 base and the V segment lost 4 bases, leaving 4 bases of the junction unmatched. The CDR3 bases are TGTGCCATCAGTGGTGGTAGCGGGGGCACAGATACGCAGTATTTT. This sequence encodes CAISGGSGGTDTQYF.

The rearrangement joins TRBV28 to TRBJ1-4; 8 positions agree with TRBD1. The CDR3 covers 15 residues. From germline, CDR1 is MDHEN and CDR2 SYDVKM. The junction had 11 bases not matched to a gene; V was cut back by 8 bases and J by 6 bases. The CDR3 DNA reads TGTGCCAGCCGACAGGGAGGACAGGGTCATGAAAAACTGTTTTTT. It encodes CASRQGGQGHEKLFF.

This chain joins TRBV1 and TRBJ2-5; TRBD2 is the table's D call and was not checked against the DNA. With the DNA end fitting TRBJ2-7 better, the J assignment may be wrong. TRBV1 is a listed pseudogene. This CDR3 contains 16 residues. CDR3 nucleotide sequence: TGCACCAGCAGCCCACCCTCCCCTAACGGGAGAAACGAGCAGTACTTC. Translated, it gives CTSSPPSPNGRNEQYF.

The rearrangement links TRBV7-2 to TRBJ1-1; the D is unclear. The CDR3 is made up of 14 amino acids. V was pared by 1 base and J by 1 base, with 7 bases between. The germline V gene encodes CDR1 SGHTA and CDR2 FQGNSA. CDR3 bases: TGTGCCAGCAGCTTAGATGTCAGGAACACTGAAGCTTTCTTT. This encodes CASSLDVRNTEAFF.

In its sample, this clone was seen a few times. V and J are TRBV18 and TRBJ2-1; TRBD2 aligns across 12 bases. CDR1 KGHSH and CDR2 LQKENI come from the germline V gene. V dropped 4 bases and J dropped 8; count of bases not matched to a gene: 3. CDR3 size: 14 residues. CDR3 region: CASSRTSGTDEQFF. CDR3 sequence (DNA): TGTGCCAGCTCACGGACTAGCGGGACCGATGAGCAGTTCTTC.

The gene calls are TRBV30 and TRBJ2-2; possibly TRBD2 for D (5 bases). The CDR3 covers 16 residues. Trimming took 0 bases from V and 0 from J, leaving 11 bases between them. Germline V gene data show CDR1 as GTSNPN and CDR2 as SVGIG (reference sequence). CDR3 nucleotide sequence: TGTGCCTGGAGTGTACCTGGGAGATCGAACACCGGGGAGCTGTTTTTT. Protein sequence: CAWSVPGRSNTGELFF. The whole variable domain, remainder taken from reference TRBV30 and TRBJ2-2, is SQTIHQWPATLVQPVGSPLSLECTVEGTSNPNLYWYRQAAGRGLQLLFYSVGIGQISSEVPQNLSASRPQDRQFILSSKKLLLSDSGFYLCAWSVPGRSNTGELFFGEGSRLTVL.

The chain combines TRBV10-3 with TRBJ2-7; 7 bases are shared with TRBD2. Germline V gene data show CDR1 as ENHRY and CDR2 as SYGVKD. J was trimmed by 5 bases and V by 4 bases; bases with no gene match: 2. The CDR3 is 12 amino acids. CDR3 in DNA: TGTGCCATCAGTGGGGACTACGACGAGCAGTACTTC. Its protein is CAISGDYDEQYF.

This clone showed up just a few times. The chain recombines TRBV6-1 with TRBJ2-5, with 7 nucleotides matching TRBD2. Germline V gives CDR1 MNHNS, CDR2 SASEGT. There are 12 residues in the CDR3. The V segment lost 8 bases and the J segment 4 bases; nucleotides outside the gene matches: 4. The CDR3, as DNA: TGTGCCAGCGTGTCGGGAGGAGAGACCCAGTACTTC. Amino acids: CASVSGGETQYF.

This clone was counted a few times. The chain couples TRBV5-1 to TRBJ2-3; no firm D call. The CDR3 sequence is 13 residues long. Trimming took off 3 bases at V and 2 bases at J, with 7 bases between the two ends. CDR1 is SGHRS, CDR2 YFSETQ, per germline. CDR3 sequence: CASSSSVTDTQYF. The CDR3 DNA reads TGCGCCAGCAGCTCGTCTGTCACAGATACGCAGTATTTT.

The chain uses TRBV18 and TRBJ1-4, with D perhaps TRBD1 (6 bases). Germline CDR1 is KGHSH and CDR2 is LQKENI. This CDR3 has 13 residues. V was trimmed by 3 bases and J by 7 bases, leaving 9 bases between them. This CDR3 is CASSPGHREKLFF. The CDR3 DNA is TGTGCCAGCTCACCGGGACATCGTGAAAAACTGTTTTTT. The full variable domain, completed using reference TRBV18 and TRBJ1-4, is NAGVMQNPRHLVRRRGQEARLRCSPMKGHSHVYWYRQLPEEGLKFMVYLQKENIIDESGMPKERFSAEFPKEGPSILRIQQVVRGDSAAYFCASSPGHREKLFFGSGTQLSVL.

The chain is built from TRBV29-1 and TRBJ1-4, with D perhaps TRBD1 (6 bases). The CDR3 totals 12 residues. Between the trimmed V and J ends, which lost 7 bases and 3 bases, there was a span of 9 bases. From germline, CDR1 is SQVTM and CDR2 ANQGSEA. The CDR3, as DNA: TGCAGCGCCGGACAGTCTAATGAAAAACTGTTTTTT. Protein: CSAGQSNEKLFF. The full variable domain, completed using reference TRBV29-1 and TRBJ1-4, is SAVISQKPSRDICQRGTSLTIQCQVDSQVTMMFWYRQQPGQSLTLIATANQGSEATYESGFVIDKFPISRPNLTFSTLTVSNMSPEDSSIYLCSAGQSNEKLFFGSGTQLSVL.

The V call is TRBV20-1, the J call TRBJ2-1; D is unresolved. CDR3 length: 11 amino acids. Germline V gene data show CDR1 as DFQATT and CDR2 as SNEGSKA (reference sequence). V dropped 5 bases and J dropped 9 bases, with 11 bases sitting between them. CDR3 in amino acids: CSAPELVEQFF. In DNA form, the CDR3 reads TGCAGTGCTCCTGAGCTAGTTGAGCAGTTCTTC.

This clone has just a few counts. This chain links TRBV30 with TRBJ2-4; no clear D gene. CDR1 GTSNPN and CDR2 SVGIG come from the germline V gene (reference sequence). Trimming left V 0 bases short and J 1 base short, with 10 bases between. The CDR3 contains 15 residues. DNA for the CDR3: TGTGCCTGGAGTGTAGCAGGTGGGGCCAAAAACATTCAGTACTTC. Protein: CAWSVAGGAKNIQYF.

The chain couples TRBV2 to TRBJ2-3, with 14 bases that match TRBD2. Germline V gene lookup returns CDR1 SNHLY and CDR2 FYNNEI. The CDR3 consists of 17 residues. Unmatched junction bases numbered 12, after V lost 6 bases and J lost 7 bases. The CDR3 DNA follows: TGTGCCAGCAGGGGCCTTTCTCGACTAGCGGGAGGGAATACGCAGTATTTT. Protein sequence: CASRGLSRLAGGNTQYF.

The gene calls are TRBV21-1 and TRBJ1-4. TRBV21-1 is an annotated pseudogene. The CDR3 contains 17 residues. The CDR3 DNA follows: TGTGCCAGCACCATGGGACTACCAGCTGAGGGGATTGAAAAACTGTTTTTT. Translation gives CASTMGLPAEGIEKLFF.

The chain joins TRBV11-2 to TRBJ2-7; 8 bases line up with TRBD1. This CDR3 contains 15 residues. J lost 1 base, V lost 2 bases, and 4 bases had no gene match. Germline lookup yields CDR1 SGHAT and CDR2 FQNNGV. The CDR3 here is CASSLPGQGSYEQYF. In nucleotides, the CDR3 is TGTGCCAGCAGCTTACCCGGACAGGGATCCTACGAGCAGTACTTC.

This clone has only a few counts. The J gene is TRBJ2-1, the V gene TRBV7-2; tentatively, D is TRBD2 (6 bases). CDR3 size: 13 residues. Germline CDR1 and CDR2: SGHTA and FQGNSA. V gave up 4 bases and J gave up 8 bases, with 12 bases separating them. The CDR3 nucleotides read TGTGCCAGCAGCTGGGGACTGTGGGATGAGCAGTTCTTC. Protein product: CASSWGLWDEQFF.

V gene TRBV5-1 combines with J gene TRBJ2-1; tentative D call: TRBD1 (6 bases). The germline V gene encodes CDR1 SGHRS and CDR2 YFSETQ. The length of the CDR3 is 15 residues. Trimming pared 3 bases from V and 4 bases from J, leaving 14 bases between. The CDR3, as DNA: TGCGCCAGCAGCTCCGGACAGATGGGATACAATGAGCAGTTCTTC. It is translated as CASSSGQMGYNEQFF.

This clone was counted only a few times. The rearrangement joins TRBV30 to TRBJ1-2, with D tentatively TRBD1 (6 bases). From germline, CDR1 is GTSNPN and CDR2 SVGIG (reference sequence). Trimming pared 4 bases from V and 4 bases from J, leaving 16 bases between. The CDR3 length is 14 residues. The CDR3 sequence: CAWKPQGSSYGYTF. For the CDR3, the DNA is TGTGCCTGGAAACCACAGGGCAGCTCCTATGGCTACACCTTC.

Comments on this clone: At the DNA level, this CDR3 is encoded by other sequences in the same sample as well. V gene TRBV28 combines with J gene TRBJ1-2; 8 bases align to TRBD1. V trimming: 5 bases; J trimming: 5 bases; junction bases outside the gene matches: 1. CDR3 length equals 12 residues. Germline V CDR1 and CDR2: MDHEN, SYDVKM. CDR3 loop: CASSGTGYGYTF. DNA for the CDR3: TGTGCCAGCAGTGGGACAGGTTATGGCTACACCTTC.

The chain joins TRBV30 to TRBJ1-2; 10 nucleotides align to TRBD1. This CDR3 has 16 residues. The V gene's germline CDR1 is GTSNPN and CDR2 SVGIG (reference sequence). V lost 1 base, J lost 8 bases, and 13 bases stayed unmatched. CDR3 nucleotide sequence: TGTGCCTGGAGTGCGAAGGACAGGGGGAACATTGGGGGCTACACCTTC. Translated, it gives CAWSAKDRGNIGGYTF.

This clone was seen only a few times. The chain is built from TRBV7-8 and TRBJ2-1, with 10 bases identical to TRBD2. Germline V gene data show CDR1 as SGHVS and CDR2 as FQNEAQ. The CDR3 extends over 15 amino acids. With 0 bases clipped from V and 5 bases from J, the junction kept 1 base outside the gene matches. CDR3 residues: CASSLALAGHNEQFF. The CDR3 DNA is TGTGCCAGCAGCTTAGCACTAGCGGGACACAATGAGCAGTTCTTC.

The V gene is TRBV18, the J gene TRBJ2-2; tentative D call: TRBD2 (6 bases). V was pared by 6 bases and J by 1 base, with 12 bases between. CDR1 KGHSH and CDR2 LQKENI come from the germline V gene. This CDR3 has 15 residues. For the CDR3, the DNA is TGTGCCAGCTCCCCATCGGGACTGAACACCGGGGAGCTGTTTTTT. This gives the protein CASSPSGLNTGELFF. The entire variable domain, with the rest obtained from reference TRBV18 and TRBJ2-2, is as follows: NAGVMQNPRHLVRRRGQEARLRCSPMKGHSHVYWYRQLPEEGLKFMVYLQKENIIDESGMPKERFSAEFPKEGPSILRIQQVVRGDSAAYFCASSPSGLNTGELFFGEGSRLTVL.

The chain is built from TRBV14 and TRBJ2-5; D possibly corresponds to TRBD2 (6 bases). Trimming pared 6 bases from V and 5 bases from J, leaving 19 bases between. This CDR3 has 15 residues. Germline V gene data show CDR1 as SGHDN and CDR2 as FVKESK. CDR3 sequence (DNA): TGTGCCAGCAGTCCTTTTAGCGGAGCCAGGGAGACCCAGTACTTC. This codes for CASSPFSGARETQYF.

The V call is TRBV7-2, the J call TRBJ2-1; possibly TRBD1 for D (6 bases). CDR1 is SGHTA, CDR2 FQGNSA, per germline. Trimming stripped 5 bases from V and 0 bases from J, with 11 bases between. The CDR3 length is 15 residues. The CDR3: CASSPQGNSYNEQFF. The DNA for the CDR3 is TGTGCCAGCAGCCCCCAGGGGAACTCCTACAATGAGCAGTTCTTC.

The rearrangement uses TRBV6-5 and TRBJ2-2; D not certain. The CDR3 contains 13 residues. The germline CDR1 and CDR2 sequences are MNHEY and SVGAGI. Trimming cost V 2 bases and J 3 bases, with 4 bases left between them. The CDR3 coding sequence is TGTGCCAGCAGTTACCGGTACACCGGGGAGCTGTTTTTT. Amino acid sequence: CASSYRYTGELFF.